A selection of T cell receptor beta chains follows, all from one sample in a study of blood T cell repertoires in COVID-19. Using immunoSEQ multiplex PCR, the repertoire was profiled, and TCRdb retains in-frame clones only, with some absent. This table has under 200,000 clones, roughly 85% appearing once. Sequencing input: peripheral blood. All receptors come from a woman aged 55-75 years with COVID-19, enrolled during active disease. Both conserved end residues are part of each CDR3. D genes are given only for firm matches. Not all rows give a size; the values are once, few, many and, for expanded clones, a class.

-	TRBV19	TRBJ1-1	-	TGTGCCAGTAGTATAGAGGGGATATGGCAGGGTCGCGTCACTGAAGCTTTCTTT	CASSIEGIWQGRVTEAFF
-	TRBV7-7	TRBJ2-5	-	TGTGCTAGCAGCCCCCCGGGTCGCCAAGAGACCCAGTACTTC	CASSPPGRQETQYF
-	TRBV25-1	TRBJ2-1	-	TGTGCCAGCAGTGTGGGGGGAGACGGATACAATGAGCAGTTCTTC	CASSVGGDGYNEQFF
TRBD1	TRBV5-1	TRBJ1-4	-	TGCGCCAGCAGCCCGGGACAGGCTATTCGGCGGGGTGAAAAACTGTTTTTT	CASSPGQAIRRGEKLFF
TRBD1	TRBV7-9	TRBJ1-2	-	TGTGCCAGCAGCTTCAACAGGGGTGATGGCTACACCTTC	CASSFNRGDGYTF
-	TRBV12-3/TRBV12-4	TRBJ2-7	-	TGTGCCAGCAGCGTCCGAGACACCAAGCAGTACTTC	CASSVRDTKQYF
TRBD1	TRBV9	TRBJ1-6	-	TGTGCCAGCAGCCCACGGACAGGAGGCGAATCACCCCTCCACTTT	CASSPRTGGESPLHF
-	TRBV7-9	TRBJ1-2	-	TGTGCCAGCAGCCAAGAGGGGGGGCTTAACTATGGCTACACCTTC	CASSQEGGLNYGYTF
-	TRBV6-5	TRBJ2-6	-	TGTGCCACCCGGGCTGGGGCCAACGTCCTGACTTTC	CATRAGANVLTF
TRBD1	TRBV2	TRBJ1-6	-	TGTGCCAGTTACGAGACAGGGGTGGTAGGTTCACCCCTCCACTTT	CASYETGVVGSPLHF
-	TRBV27	TRBJ2-7	-	TGTGCCAGCAGTTTAAAGTTAAGGGGCTACGAGCAGTACTTC	CASSLKLRGYEQYF
TRBD2	TRBV4-2	TRBJ2-6	once	TGTGCCAGCAGCCAAGAAGGGACTAGGGGCCCTGGGGCCAACGTCCTGACTTTC	CASSQEGTRGPGANVLTF
-	TRBV24-1	TRBJ2-1	once	TGTGCCACCAGTGTAGGGGGATCCTACAATGAGCAGTTCTTC	CATSVGGSYNEQFF
-	TRBV21-1	TRBJ2-7	-	TGTGCCAGCAGCAAGAATATCCGAGGCTACGAGCAGTACTTC	CASSKNIRGYEQYF
TRBD1	TRBV5-6	TRBJ2-6	-	TGTGCCAGCAGCTCCGCCGGACAGGGGTTCCTCTCTGGGGCCAACGTCCTGACTTTC	CASSSAGQGFLSGANVLTF